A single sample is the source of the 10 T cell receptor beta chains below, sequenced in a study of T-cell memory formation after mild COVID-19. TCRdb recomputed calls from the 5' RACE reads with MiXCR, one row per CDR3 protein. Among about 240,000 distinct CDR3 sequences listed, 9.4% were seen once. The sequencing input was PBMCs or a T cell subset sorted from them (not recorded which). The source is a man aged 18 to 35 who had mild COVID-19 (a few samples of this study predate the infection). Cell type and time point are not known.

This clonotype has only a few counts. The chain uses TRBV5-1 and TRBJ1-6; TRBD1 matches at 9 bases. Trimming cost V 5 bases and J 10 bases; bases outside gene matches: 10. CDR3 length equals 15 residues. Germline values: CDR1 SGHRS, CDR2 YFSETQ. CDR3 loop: CASSWTGEDRSPLHF. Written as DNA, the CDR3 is TGCGCCAGCAGTTGGACAGGGGAAGATCGGTCACCCCTCCACTTT. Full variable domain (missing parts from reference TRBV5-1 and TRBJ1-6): KAGVTQTPRYLIKTRGQQVTLSCSPISGHRSVSWYQQTPGQGLQFLFEYFSETQRNKGNFPGRFSGRQFSNSRSEMNVSTLELGDSALYLCASSWTGEDRSPLHFGNGTRLTVT.

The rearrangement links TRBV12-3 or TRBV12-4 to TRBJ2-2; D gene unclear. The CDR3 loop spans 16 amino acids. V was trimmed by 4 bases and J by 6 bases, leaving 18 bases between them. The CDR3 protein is CASSSQVWGGAGELFF. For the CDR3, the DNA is TGTGCCAGCAGTTCCCAGGTTTGGGGTGGTGCCGGGGAGCTGTTTTTT.

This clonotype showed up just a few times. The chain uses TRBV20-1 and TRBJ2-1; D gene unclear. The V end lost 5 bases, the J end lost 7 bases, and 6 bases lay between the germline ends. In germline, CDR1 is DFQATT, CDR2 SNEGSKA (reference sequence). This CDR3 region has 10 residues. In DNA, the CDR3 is TGCAGTGCTGACAAGAATGAGCAGTTCTTC. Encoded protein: CSADKNEQFF.

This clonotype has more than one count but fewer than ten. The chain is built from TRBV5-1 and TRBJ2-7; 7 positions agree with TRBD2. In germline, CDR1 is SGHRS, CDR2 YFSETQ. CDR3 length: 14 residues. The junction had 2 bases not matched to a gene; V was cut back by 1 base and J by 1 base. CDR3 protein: CASSLKGGSYEQYF. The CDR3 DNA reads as TGCGCCAGCAGCTTGAAGGGAGGGTCCTACGAGCAGTACTTC.

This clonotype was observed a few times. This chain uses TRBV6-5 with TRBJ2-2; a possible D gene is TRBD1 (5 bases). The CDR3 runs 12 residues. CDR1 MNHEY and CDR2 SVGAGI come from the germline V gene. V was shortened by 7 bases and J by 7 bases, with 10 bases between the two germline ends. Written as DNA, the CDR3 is TGTGCCAGCACCAAAAGGGGCGGGGAGCTGTTTTTT. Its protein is CASTKRGGELFF.

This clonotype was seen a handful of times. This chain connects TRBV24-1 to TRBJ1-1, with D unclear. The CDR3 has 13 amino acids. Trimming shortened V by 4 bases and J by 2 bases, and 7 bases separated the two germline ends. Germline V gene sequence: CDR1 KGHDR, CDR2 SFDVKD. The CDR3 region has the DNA TGTGCCACCAGTGACATCGAAAACACTGAAGCTTTCTTT. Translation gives CATSDIENTEAFF.

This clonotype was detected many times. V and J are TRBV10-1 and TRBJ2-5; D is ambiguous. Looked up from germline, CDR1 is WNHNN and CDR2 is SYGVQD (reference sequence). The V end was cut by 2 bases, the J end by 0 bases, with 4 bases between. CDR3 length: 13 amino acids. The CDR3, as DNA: TGCGCCAGCAGTGAGGGACACCAAGAGACCCAGTACTTC. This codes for CASSEGHQETQYF.

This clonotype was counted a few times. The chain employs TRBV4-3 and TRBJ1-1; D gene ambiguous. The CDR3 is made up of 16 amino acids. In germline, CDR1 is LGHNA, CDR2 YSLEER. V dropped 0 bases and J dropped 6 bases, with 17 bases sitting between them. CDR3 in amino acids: CASSQDRGLSGAEAFF. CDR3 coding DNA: TGCGCCAGCAGCCAAGATCGAGGACTCTCTGGAGCTGAAGCTTTCTTT.

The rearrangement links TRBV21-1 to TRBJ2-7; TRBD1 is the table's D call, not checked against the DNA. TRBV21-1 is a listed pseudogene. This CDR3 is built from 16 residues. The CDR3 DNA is TGTGCCAGCAGCAACCGGGAGCGGGGGAGCTCCTACGAGCAGTACGTC. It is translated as CASSNRERGSSYEQYV.

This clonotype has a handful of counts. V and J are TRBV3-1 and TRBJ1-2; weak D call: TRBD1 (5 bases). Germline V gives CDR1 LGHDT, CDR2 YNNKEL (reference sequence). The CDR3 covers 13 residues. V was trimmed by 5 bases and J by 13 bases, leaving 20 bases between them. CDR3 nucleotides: TGTGCCAGCAGCTGGGACCGCTTCGCCCGTTTCACCTTC. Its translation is CASSWDRFARFTF.